These T cell receptor beta chains were read from a single sample in a study of shared clonotypes between healthy human individuals. Profiling relied on immunoSEQ multiplex PCR, and the TCRdb table lists in-frame clones only, not all of them. This table has 950,000 to 1,100,000 clones, about 77% appearing once. Sequenced: memory CD4+ T cells sorted from blood. The origin of the receptors is a man aged 18 to 30 in good health. CDR3s include the opening cysteine and the closing phenylalanine or tryptophan. The D gene is left open where the match is weak. Part of the rows lack a size; the others show once, few, many or a class for expanded clones.

d_call | j_call | v_call | clone_size | cdr3_aa | cdr3_nt
. | TRBJ2-5 | TRBV9 | . | CASSVATEGGQETQYF | TGTGCCAGCAGCGTAGCTACAGAGGGGGGGCAGGAGACCCAGTACTTC
. | TRBJ1-2 | TRBV6-1 | once | CASRTSSGTYYGYTF | TGTGCCAGCAGAACTTCGTCCGGGACCTACTATGGCTACACCTTC
TRBD1 | TRBJ2-2 | TRBV14 | . | CASSPFRQGVGTGELFF | TGTGCCAGCAGCCCCTTTCGACAGGGGGTAGGCACCGGGGAGCTGTTTTTT
TRBD1 | TRBJ1-2 | TRBV2 | . | CASSARGTGGYGYTF | TGTGCCAGCAGTGCCCGGGGGACAGGGGGCTATGGCTACACCTTC
. | TRBJ2-6 | TRBV7-5 | once | CARSPGETGANVLTF | TGTGCCAGAAGCCCAGGGGAGACTGGGGCCAACGTCCTGACTTTC
TRBD1 | TRBJ1-1 | TRBV19 | few | CASSNLRTGWNTEAFF | TGTGCCAGTAGTAATCTTAGGACAGGCTGGAACACTGAAGCTTTCTTT
TRBD1 | TRBJ2-1 | TRBV7-9 | . | CASSNLGRDRYNEQFF | TGTGCCAGCAGCAACTTAGGACGGGACAGGTACAATGAGCAGTTCTTC
. | TRBJ1-6 | TRBV4-3 | many | CASSQEFGGSPLHF | TGCGCCAGCAGCCAAGAGTTCGGGGGTTCACCCCTCCACTTT
. | TRBJ1-2 | TRBV18 | . | CASSPLGGAPSGNYGYTF | TGTGCCAGCTCACCCTTGGGGGGGGCGCCTTCCGGAAACTATGGCTACACCTTC
TRBD1 | TRBJ2-7 | TRBV10-1 | . | CASSGGGQGHEQYF | TGCGCCAGCAGTGGCGGCGGACAGGGTCACGAGCAGTACTTC
. | TRBJ2-3 | TRBV7-3 | . | CASSSGQISDTQYF | TGTGCCAGCAGCTCCGGACAAATAAGTGATACGCAGTATTTT
TRBD1 | TRBJ2-3 | TRBV7-9 | . | CASSLTGGEDTQYF | TGTGCCAGCAGCTTGACAGGGGGAGAAGATACGCAGTATTTT
. | TRBJ1-3 | TRBV7-8 | . | CASSQDRDGNTIYF | TGTGCCAGCAGCCAGGACCGGGATGGAAACACCATATATTTT
TRBD1 | TRBJ2-7 | TRBV18 | . | CASSPSETGSYEQYF | TGTGCCAGCTCACCAAGTGAGACAGGGTCTTACGAGCAGTACTTC
TRBD1 | TRBJ1-5 | TRBV27 | many | CASSDRAGVRNQPQHF | TGTGCCAGCAGCGACAGGGCTGGCGTTCGGAATCAGCCCCAGCATTTT
TRBD1 | TRBJ1-3 | TRBV7-9 | . | CASTETGGGNTIYF | TGTGCCAGCACCGAGACAGGGGGAGGAAACACCATATATTTT
. | TRBJ2-4 | TRBV4-3 | . | CASSQAAVTGGAKNIQYF | TGCGCCAGCAGCCAAGCCGCTGTCACAGGTGGGGCCAAAAACATTCAGTACTTC
TRBD1 | TRBJ1-5 | TRBV19 | . | CASSTLNRGRNQPQHF | TGTGCCAGTAGTACCCTCAACAGGGGGCGAAATCAGCCCCAGCATTTT
TRBD1 | TRBJ1-2 | TRBV6-4 | . | CASSPSGQAYYGYTF | TGTGCCAGCAGCCCGAGTGGACAGGCGTACTATGGCTACACCTTC
TRBD1 | TRBJ2-7 | TRBV2 | . | CASRGRDRVSYEQYF | TGTGCCAGCAGGGGGAGAGACAGGGTCTCCTACGAGCAGTACTTC
. | TRBJ1-2 | TRBV28 | . | CASSLAGSAHGYTF | TGTGCCAGCAGTTTGGCAGGATCGGCTCATGGCTACACCTTC
. | TRBJ1-2 | TRBV21-1 | once | CASSTNYGYTF | TGTGCCAGCAGCACGAACTATGGCTACACCTTC
. | TRBJ2-5 | TRBV7-2 | few | CASSPGEQETQYF | TGTGCCAGCAGCCCGGGGGAGCAAGAGACCCAGTACTTC
TRBD2 | TRBJ2-3 | TRBV5-6 | . | CASSFGTSGTDTQYF | TGTGCCAGCAGCTTCGGGACTAGCGGCACAGATACGCAGTATTTT
. | TRBJ2-3 | TRBV5-1 | once | CASSLGGMDGTQYF | TGCGCCAGCAGCCTGGGCGGGATGGACGGTACGCAGTATTTT
TRBD1 | TRBJ2-7 | TRBV5-1 | . | CASSLSGGRRLEQYF | TGCGCCAGCAGCTTATCAGGGGGCCGGAGGCTCGAGCAGTACTTC
. | TRBJ2-3 | TRBV9 | . | CASSVLTASTDTQYF | TGTGCCAGCAGCGTATTGACAGCTAGCACAGATACGCAGTATTTT
TRBD2 | TRBJ2-3 | TRBV15 | . | CATSRDHGGKGTDTQYF | TGTGCCACCAGCAGAGATCACGGGGGGAAGGGCACAGATACGCAGTATTTT
. | TRBJ2-3 | TRBV9 | . | CASSVGLFASTDTQYF | TGTGCCAGCAGCGTAGGCCTCTTTGCAAGCACAGATACGCAGTATTTT
TRBD2 | TRBJ2-3 | TRBV4-2 | . | CASSQERGGPTDTQYF | TGTGCCAGCAGCCAAGAGCGGGGGGGTCCCACAGATACGCAGTATTTT
. | TRBJ2-7 | TRBV29-1 | . | CSVWGSSYEQYF | TGCAGCGTTTGGGGAAGCTCCTACGAGCAGTACTTC
. | TRBJ2-1 | TRBV30 | once | CAWSRLSNNEQFF | TGTGCCTGGAGTCGGTTATCCAACAATGAGCAGTTCTTC
. | TRBJ2-5 | TRBV30 | . | CAWSVLDRPAQYF | TGTGCCTGGAGTGTACTTGACAGACCGGCCCAGTACTTC
. | TRBJ2-4 | TRBV20-1 | . | CSAAITGIQYF | TGCAGTGCTGCAATCACGGGCATTCAGTACTTC
TRBD1 | TRBJ2-2 | TRBV18 | . | CASSPPGQENTGELFF | TGTGCCAGCTCACCACCCGGACAGGAGAACACCGGGGAGCTGTTTTTT